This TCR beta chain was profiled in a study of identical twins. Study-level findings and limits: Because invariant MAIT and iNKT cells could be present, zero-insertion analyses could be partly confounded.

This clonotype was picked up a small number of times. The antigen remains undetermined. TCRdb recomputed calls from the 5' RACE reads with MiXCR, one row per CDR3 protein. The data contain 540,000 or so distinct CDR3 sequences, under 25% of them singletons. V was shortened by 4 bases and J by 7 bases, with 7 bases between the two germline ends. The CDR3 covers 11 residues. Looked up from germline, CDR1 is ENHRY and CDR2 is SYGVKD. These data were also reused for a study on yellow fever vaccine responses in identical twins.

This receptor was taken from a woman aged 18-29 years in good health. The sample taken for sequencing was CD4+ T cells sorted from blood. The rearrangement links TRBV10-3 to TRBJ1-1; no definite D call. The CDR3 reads CAISGDDEAFF. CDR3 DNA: TGTGCCATCAGTGGCGACGATGAAGCTTTCTTT.